Sequencing of this TCR beta chain was carried out in a study of T cells in localized non-small cell lung cancer. The CDR3 is 13 amino acids. Germline CDR1 and CDR2: SGHDT and YYEEEE. Trimming stripped 2 bases from V and 4 bases from J, with 7 bases between. Only in-frame clones appear in the TCRdb table, and some are missing; sequencing was by immunoSEQ multiplex PCR. The sample contains about 43,000 clones, roughly 90% of which appear only once. The rearrangement uses TRBV5-6 and TRBJ1-3; D gene ambiguous. The clonotype originates from a woman aged 40-75 years with stage II lung adenocarcinoma. Sequenced here: PBMCs, sampled before any cancer treatment. The CDR3 reads CASSFGGGNTIYF. The CDR3 region has the DNA TGTGCCAGCAGCTTTGGAGGGGGAAACACCATATATTTT.